These T cell receptor beta chains were read from a single sample in a study of blood T cell repertoires in COVID-19. This table comes from immunoSEQ multiplex PCR, and its TCRdb copy is limited to in-frame clones, with some not included. This table holds 250,000 to 300,000 clones, 85% to 90% found once. Source material: PBMCs or T cells enriched from blood (not recorded which). The source of these receptors is a man aged 18 to 35 who had recovered from COVID-19. CDR3s include the opening cysteine and the closing phenylalanine or tryptophan. D genes are given only for firm matches. A clone size is listed for some rows: how often the clone was seen (once, few, many), or a class if it is expanded.

>13|TRBV10-3|.|.|TRBJ1-5
TGTGCCATCAGTGAGACCGATGACTGGGCCCAGCATTTT
CAISETDDWAQHF
>15|TRBV6-5|.|.|TRBJ1-5
TGTGCCAGCAGTTACTCCGGAGGGGACAATCAGCCCCAGCATTTT
CASSYSGGDNQPQHF
>15|TRBV29-1|TRBD2|.|TRBJ2-1
TGCAGCGCCCTAACACTAGCGGGAACCTACAATGAGCAGTTCTTC
CSALTLAGTYNEQFF
>12|TRBV7-8|TRBD2|.|TRBJ2-1
TGTGCCAGCAGCCCGCGGGGGGGGGAGCAGTTCTTC
CASSPRGGEQFF
>16|TRBV7-6|.|.|TRBJ1-2
TGTGCCAGCAGCCCATACCCTGGTGGGGCCTCCTATGGCTACACCTTC
CASSPYPGGASYGYTF
>14|TRBV19|.|.|TRBJ2-7
TGTGCCAGTAGTATAGGGCTAGGAGACTACGAGCAGTACTTC
CASSIGLGDYEQYF
>13|TRBV11-1|.|.|TRBJ2-1
TGTGCCAGCCAGGGGAGCTCCTACAATGAGCAGTTCTTC
CASQGSSYNEQFF
>15|TRBV3-1/TRBV3-2|TRBD1|once|TRBJ1-2
TGTGCCAGCAGCCAAGCAGGACAGGGGGCGCAAGGCTACACCTTC
CASSQAGQGAQGYTF
>12|TRBV29-1|.|.|TRBJ1-2
TGCAGCGTTGATTTACAGCTCCATGGCTACACCTTC
CSVDLQLHGYTF
>15|TRBV5-4|.|.|TRBJ2-3
TGTGCCAGCAGCGTAGGGGCAGGGGGCACAGATACGCAGTATTTT
CASSVGAGGTDTQYF
>15|TRBV28|TRBD2|.|TRBJ2-1
TGTGCCAGCAGAACCCGGACTAGCGGGAGGAATGAGCAGTTCTTC
CASRTRTSGRNEQFF
>12|TRBV29-1|.|.|TRBJ1-2
TGCAGCCTCTACAGGGAAGACTATGGCTACACCTTC
CSLYREDYGYTF
>12|TRBV6-5|.|.|TRBJ2-7
TGTGCCAGCAGCTCTACTAGATACGAGCAGTACTTC
CASSSTRYEQYF
>14|TRBV19|TRBD2|.|TRBJ2-7
TGTGCCACAGGGACTAGCGGGAGAAATTACGAGCAGTACTTC
CATGTSGRNYEQYF
>15|TRBV28|.|.|TRBJ1-2
TGTGCCAGCAGTTTCTGGGGAGGATCGAACTATGGCTACACCTTC
CASSFWGGSNYGYTF
>15|TRBV30|.|.|TRBJ1-6
TGTGCCTGGAGGCCTCCGGGACAACATAATTCACCCCTCCACTTT
CAWRPPGQHNSPLHF
>14|TRBV7-8|.|few|TRBJ1-5
TGTGCCAGCAGCTTAATGACAGCAAATCAGCCCCAGCATTTT
CASSLMTANQPQHF
>14|TRBV5-1|.|.|TRBJ2-5
TGCGCCAGCAGCTTGCAAGCAAATCAAGAGACCCAGTACTTC
CASSLQANQETQYF
>14|TRBV6-5|.|.|TRBJ2-7
TGTGCCAGCAGATCGACAGACTCGTCCTACGAGCAGTACTTC
CASRSTDSSYEQYF
>15|TRBV6-5|.|.|TRBJ1-1
TGTGCCAGCAGTTCCTTCCGACGCGGTTTAACTGAAGCTTTCTTT
CASSSFRRGLTEAFF
>19|TRBV28|TRBD1|.|TRBJ1-2
TGTGCCAGCAGTGTACACCTCAGACAGGGCCGGCTGACTAACTATGGCTACACCTTC
CASSVHLRQGRLTNYGYTF
>14|TRBV18|.|.|TRBJ2-1
TGTGCCAGCTCACCTCCCACAGTGTACAATGAGCAGTTCTTC
CASSPPTVYNEQFF
>13|TRBV5-1|.|.|TRBJ2-3
TGCGCCAGCAGCTTGGCCGGGTCAGATACGCAGTATTTT
CASSLAGSDTQYF
>12|TRBV2|.|.|TRBJ2-5
TGTGCCAGCAGTGAAGAGGGGCGGACCCAGTACTTC
CASSEEGRTQYF
>14|TRBV5-1|TRBD1|.|TRBJ1-1
TGCGCCAGCAGCTTGGGACAGGGCTTCACTGAAGCTTTCTTT
CASSLGQGFTEAFF
>14|TRBV5-5|.|.|TRBJ2-1
TGTGCCAGCAGCTTGACCGGCTCCTACAATGAGCAGTTCTTC
CASSLTGSYNEQFF
>12|TRBV29-1|TRBD1|.|TRBJ2-7
TGCAGCGCAGGGACAGGGGCGAGGGAGCAGTACTTC
CSAGTGAREQYF
>14|TRBV4-2|TRBD1|.|TRBJ1-2
TGTGCCAGCAGCCAAGGACAGGGGGTCTATGGCTACACCTTC
CASSQGQGVYGYTF
>13|TRBV19|.|once|TRBJ1-5
TGTGCCAGTAGTGTGAGGGCGGTTCAGCCCCAGCATTTT
CASSVRAVQPQHF
>16|TRBV5-1|.|.|TRBJ1-1
TGCGCCAGCAGCTTGAACGCAGGGACAATGAACACTGAAGCTTTCTTT
CASSLNAGTMNTEAFF
>15|TRBV18|TRBD1|.|TRBJ1-2
TGTGCCAGCTCACCGGGACAGGGGGCGAACTATGGCTACACCTTC
CASSPGQGANYGYTF
>16|TRBV11-2|TRBD1|.|TRBJ1-2
TGTGCCAGCAGCCCAGCAACCGGACAGGGAGGATATGGCTACACCTTC
CASSPATGQGGYGYTF
>14|TRBV10-2|TRBD2|.|TRBJ2-7
TGCGCCAGCAGTGAGTGGCGGGGGGGGTCCGAGCAGTACTTC
CASSEWRGGSEQYF
>14|TRBV3-1/TRBV3-2|.|.|TRBJ1-4
TGTGCCAGCAGCCAAGGGCTATCGGGTGAAAAACTGTTTTTT
CASSQGLSGEKLFF
>12|TRBV3-1/TRBV3-2|.|.|TRBJ2-7
TGTGCCAGCAGCCAAGCATCCTACGAGCAGTACTTC
CASSQASYEQYF
>13|TRBV7-2|.|.|TRBJ2-1
TGTGCCAGCACCCCCAGACGGGGAAATGAGCAGTTCTTC
CASTPRRGNEQFF
>16|TRBV7-9|TRBD2|.|TRBJ2-7
TGTGCCAGCAGCTTAGCGCTGGGGGGGAGCTCCTACGAGCAGTACTTC
CASSLALGGSSYEQYF
>14|TRBV29-1|TRBD1|.|TRBJ1-5
TGCAGCGTAACGGACAGGGGTAGTGATCAGCCCCAGCATTTT
CSVTDRGSDQPQHF